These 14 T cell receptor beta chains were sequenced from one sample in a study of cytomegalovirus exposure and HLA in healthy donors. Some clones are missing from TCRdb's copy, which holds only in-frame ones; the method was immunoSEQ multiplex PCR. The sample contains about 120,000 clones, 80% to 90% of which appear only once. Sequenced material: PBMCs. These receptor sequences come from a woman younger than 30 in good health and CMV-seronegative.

CDR3 protein: CASSLYLGARANEQFF. The CDR3 bases are TGTGCCAGCAGCTTATATCTGGGAGCACGGGCCAATGAGCAGTTCTTC. The rearrangement joins TRBV7-2 to TRBJ2-1; a possible D gene is TRBD2 (5 bases). CDR3 length: 16 amino acids. V was cut by 2 bases and J by 6 bases, with 17 bases left in between. The germline V gene encodes CDR1 SGHTA and CDR2 FQGNSA.

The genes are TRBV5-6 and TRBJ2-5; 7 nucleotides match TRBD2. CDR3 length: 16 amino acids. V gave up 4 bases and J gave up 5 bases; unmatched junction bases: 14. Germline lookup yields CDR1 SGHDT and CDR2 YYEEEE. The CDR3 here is CASSQGEGYGMETQYF. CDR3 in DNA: TGTGCCAGCAGCCAAGGGGAGGGTTACGGAATGGAGACCCAGTACTTC.

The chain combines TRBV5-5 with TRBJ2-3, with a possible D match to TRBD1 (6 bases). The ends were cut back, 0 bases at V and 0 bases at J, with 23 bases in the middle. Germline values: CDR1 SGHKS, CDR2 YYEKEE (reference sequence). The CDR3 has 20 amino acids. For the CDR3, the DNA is TGTGCCAGCAGCTTGGTTTCGCTTGTAAGGGGGTACCTAAGCACAGATACGCAGTATTTT. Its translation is CASSLVSLVRGYLSTDTQYF.

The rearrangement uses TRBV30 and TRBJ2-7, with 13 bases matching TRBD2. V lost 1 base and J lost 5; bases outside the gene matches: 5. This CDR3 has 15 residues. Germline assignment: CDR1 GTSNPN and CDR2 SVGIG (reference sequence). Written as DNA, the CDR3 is TGTGCCTGGAGTGGCCCCGGGACTAGCGGGGACGAGCAGTACGTC. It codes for CAWSGPGTSGDEQYV.

CDR3 in amino acids: CASSLYPRTGSADTQYF. In nucleotides, the CDR3 is TGTGCCAGCAGTTTATACCCTCGGACAGGGAGTGCAGATACGCAGTATTTT. This sequence joins TRBV27 and TRBJ2-3, with 8 bases lining up with TRBD1. Looked up from germline, CDR1 is MNHEY and CDR2 is SMNVEV (reference sequence). The V segment lost 1 base and the J segment 4 bases; nucleotides outside the gene matches: 10. There are 17 residues in the CDR3.

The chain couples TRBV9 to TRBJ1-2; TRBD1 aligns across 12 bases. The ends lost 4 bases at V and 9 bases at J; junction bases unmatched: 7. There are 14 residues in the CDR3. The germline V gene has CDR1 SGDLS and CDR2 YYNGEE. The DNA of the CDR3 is TGTGCCAGCAGCCCGGGGACAGGGGGCGCGAGCTACACCTTC. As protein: CASSPGTGGASYTF.

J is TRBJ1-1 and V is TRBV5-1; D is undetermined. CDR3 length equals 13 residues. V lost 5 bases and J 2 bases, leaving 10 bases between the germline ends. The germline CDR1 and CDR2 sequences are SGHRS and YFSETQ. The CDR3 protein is CASSSTDNTEAFF. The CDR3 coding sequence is TGCGCCAGCAGTTCAACAGATAACACTGAAGCTTTCTTT.

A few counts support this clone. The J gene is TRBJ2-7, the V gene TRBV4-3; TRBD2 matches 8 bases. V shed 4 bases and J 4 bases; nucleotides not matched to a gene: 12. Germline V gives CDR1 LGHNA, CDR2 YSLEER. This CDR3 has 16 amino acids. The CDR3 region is CASSPSKGTRVYEQYF. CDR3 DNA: TGCGCCAGCAGCCCCTCCAAAGGGACTAGGGTATACGAGCAGTACTTC.

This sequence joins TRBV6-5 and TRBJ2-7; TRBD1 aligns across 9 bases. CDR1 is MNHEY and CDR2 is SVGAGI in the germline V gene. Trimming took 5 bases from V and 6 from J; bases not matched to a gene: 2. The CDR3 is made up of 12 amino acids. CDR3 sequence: CASSLTGGEQYF. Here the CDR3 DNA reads TGTGCCAGCAGTCTGACAGGGGGCGAGCAGTACTTC.

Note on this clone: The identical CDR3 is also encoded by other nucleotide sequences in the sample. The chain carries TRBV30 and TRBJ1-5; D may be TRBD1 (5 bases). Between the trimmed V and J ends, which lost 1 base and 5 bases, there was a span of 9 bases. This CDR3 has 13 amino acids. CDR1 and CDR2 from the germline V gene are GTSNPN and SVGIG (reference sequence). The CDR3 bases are TGTGCCTGGAGTGGGACGGGGGATCAGCCCCAGCATTTT. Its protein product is CAWSGTGDQPQHF.

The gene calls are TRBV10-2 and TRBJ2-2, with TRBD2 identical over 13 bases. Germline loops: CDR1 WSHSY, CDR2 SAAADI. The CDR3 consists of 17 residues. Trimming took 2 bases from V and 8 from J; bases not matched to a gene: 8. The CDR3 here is CASSEGGLAGSKGELFF. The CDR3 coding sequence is TGCGCCAGCAGTGAGGGGGGACTAGCGGGGAGTAAGGGGGAGCTGTTTTTT.

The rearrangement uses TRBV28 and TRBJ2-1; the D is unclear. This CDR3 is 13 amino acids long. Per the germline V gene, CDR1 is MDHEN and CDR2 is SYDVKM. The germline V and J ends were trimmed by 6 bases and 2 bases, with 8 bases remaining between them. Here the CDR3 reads CASRHAAYNEQFF. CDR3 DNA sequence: TGTGCCAGCAGACATGCCGCCTACAATGAGCAGTTCTTC.

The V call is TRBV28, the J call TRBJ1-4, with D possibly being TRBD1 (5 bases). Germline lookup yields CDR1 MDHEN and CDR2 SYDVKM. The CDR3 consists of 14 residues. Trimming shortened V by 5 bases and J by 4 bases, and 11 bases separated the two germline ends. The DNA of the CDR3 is TGTGCCAGCAGTATGAGACAGATTAATGAAAAACTGTTTTTT. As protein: CASSMRQINEKLFF.

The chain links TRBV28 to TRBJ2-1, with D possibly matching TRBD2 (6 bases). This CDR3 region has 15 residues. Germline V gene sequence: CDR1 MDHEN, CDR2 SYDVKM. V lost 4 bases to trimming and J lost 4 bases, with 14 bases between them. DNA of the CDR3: TGTGCCAGCAGTTCGATACTAGCATCTTACAATGAGCAGTTCTTC. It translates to CASSSILASYNEQFF.